Below are 21 T cell receptor beta chains sequenced from a single sample in a study of cytomegalovirus exposure and HLA in healthy donors. 13 Jbeta primers and 60 Vbeta primers were used for the PCR. The data were produced by immunoSEQ multiplex PCR, yet TCRdb's version contains in-frame clones alone and is incomplete. The table lists 100,000 to 150,000 clones, about four fifths of them singletons. Sequenced sample: PBMCs. These receptors all come from a woman aged 55-70 years in good health and CMV-seropositive.

The chain is built from TRBV6-6 and TRBJ1-2; 7 nucleotides align to TRBD1. The CDR3 has 14 residues. The V segment lost 5 bases and the J segment 4 bases; nucleotides outside the gene matches: 7. Per germline, CDR1 MNHNY and CDR2 SVGAGI (reference sequence). CDR3 loop: CASSNGQVSYGYTF. DNA of the CDR3: TGTGCCAGCAGTAACGGACAGGTCTCCTATGGCTACACCTTC.

This clone has only a few counts. This rearrangement joins TRBV6-1 to TRBJ1-5; perhaps TRBD1 as D (6 bases). CDR3 length: 16 amino acids. CDR1 and CDR2 (germline): MNHNS, SASEGT. Trimming took 3 bases from V and 2 from J, leaving 14 bases between them. The CDR3 DNA reads as TGTGCCAGCAGTGACCGGGGGAGGGGGGGCAATCAGCCCCAGCATTTT. This translates into CASSDRGRGGNQPQHF.

There are a few counts of this clone. The chain is built from TRBV19 and TRBJ1-5; the D gene is possibly TRBD1 (6 bases). The CDR3 sequence is 15 residues long. Germline V gene data show CDR1 as LNHDA and CDR2 as SQIVND (reference sequence). Between the trimmed V and J ends, which lost 3 bases and 6 bases, there was a span of 15 bases. CDR3 sequence: CASSIRGGPGQPQHF. CDR3 sequence (DNA): TGTGCCAGTAGTATTCGAGGGGGACCGGGTCAGCCCCAGCATTTT.

CDR3 protein: CASSDAGVLDTQYF. The DNA for the CDR3 is TGTGCCAGCAGTGACGCGGGAGTCCTAGATACGCAGTATTTT. V gene TRBV2 combines with J gene TRBJ2-3; 7 nucleotides match TRBD2. The CDR3 sequence is 14 residues long. Losses at the gene ends were 3 bases for V and 5 bases for J; bases not matched to a gene: 5. From germline, CDR1 is SNHLY and CDR2 FYNNEI.

The V and J genes are TRBV15 and TRBJ1-4; the D gene is possibly TRBD1 (6 bases). Trimming removed 5 bases from V and 0 bases from J, with 19 bases in between. The CDR3 runs to 18 residues. Germline CDR1 and CDR2: LNHNV and YYDKDF (reference sequence). For the CDR3, the DNA is TGTGCCACCAGCCCCCAGCCGGGACACTCTTCAACTAATGAAAAACTGTTTTTT. Amino acid sequence: CATSPQPGHSSTNEKLFF.

The chain employs TRBV7-6 and TRBJ2-2; 11 nucleotides line up with TRBD2. CDR1 SGHVS and CDR2 FNYEAQ come from the germline V gene. With 3 bases clipped from V and 0 bases from J, the junction kept 6 bases outside the gene matches. The CDR3 contains 18 residues. The CDR3 DNA reads as TGTGCCAGCAGCTTGGCTAGCGGGGGGTACTCGAACACCGGGGAGCTGTTTTTT. It yields the protein CASSLASGGYSNTGELFF.

The chain links TRBV6-6 to TRBJ1-1; no reliable D call. Trimming took 2 bases from V and 1 from J, leaving 8 bases between them. The CDR3 is made up of 14 amino acids. Germline assignment: CDR1 MNHNY and CDR2 SVGAGI (reference sequence). As DNA, the CDR3 is TGTGCCAGCAGTTACGGAGGTAAGAACACTGAAGCTTTCTTT. Translation gives CASSYGGKNTEAFF.

J is TRBJ1-5 and V is TRBV2; D gene uncertain. Per the germline V gene, CDR1 is SNHLY and CDR2 is FYNNEI. The CDR3 totals 15 residues. V lost 1 base to trimming and J lost 8 bases, with 15 bases between them. CDR3 protein: CASSEGGTTREPQHF. The CDR3 DNA is TGTGCCAGCAGTGAAGGAGGCACCACGAGGGAGCCCCAGCATTTT. The full variable domain, its missing parts supplied by reference TRBV2 and TRBJ1-5, is EPEVTQTPSHQVTQMGQEVILRCVPISNHLYFYWYRQILGQKVEFLVSFYNNEISEKSEIFDDQFSVERPDGSNFTLKIRSTKLEDSAMYFCASSEGGTTREPQHFGDGTRLSIL.

This clone was detected only a few times. V usage is TRBV7-8 and J usage is TRBJ1-5, with TRBD1 as a possible D gene (6 bases). Germline-derived CDR1 and CDR2 are SGHVS and FQNEAQ. This CDR3 contains 16 residues. V lost 0 bases and J lost 1, with 10 bases in between. The CDR3 bases are TGTGCCAGCAGCTTAGCGCAGGGGATCAGCAATCAGCCCCAGCATTTT. Translating gives CASSLAQGISNQPQHF.

This clone appeared a single time. The chain recombines TRBV7-2 with TRBJ2-5, with 9 bases lining up with TRBD2. Per the germline V gene, CDR1 is SGHTA and CDR2 is FQGNSA. J gave up 2 bases and V 5 bases, and 3 bases lay outside the gene matches. This CDR3 region has 14 residues. As DNA, the CDR3 is TGTGCCAGCAGCGGGACTAGCCGACAAGAGACCCAGTACTTC. This gives the protein CASSGTSRQETQYF.

Concerning this clone: No DNA is shown, since the ends of the CDR3 on it are uncertain; the CDR3 is the one TCRdb lists. The gene calls are TRBV19 and TRBJ1-4; TRBD1 is the table's D call and was not checked against the DNA. The CDR3 is 14 amino acids long, termini counted. CDR1 and CDR2 (germline): LNHDA, SQIVND (reference sequence). CDR3 in amino acids: CASTSDSRYEKLFF.

This rearrangement joins TRBV15 to TRBJ2-1, with TRBD1 matching over 9 bases. Germline V gene sequence: CDR1 LNHNV, CDR2 YYDKDF (reference sequence). J lost 0 bases, V lost 1 base, and 13 bases had no gene match. This CDR3 is 20 amino acids long. The DNA of the CDR3 is TGTGCCACCAGCAGAGCTACCGGGACAGGGTATAGACGCTCCTACAATGAGCAGTTCTTC. This sequence encodes CATSRATGTGYRRSYNEQFF.

CDR3: CASSPTTGLGQPQHF. In DNA form, the CDR3 reads TGTGCCAGCAGCCCAACAACAGGGTTAGGCCAGCCCCAGCATTTT. This chain links TRBV7-2 with TRBJ1-5; D perhaps matches TRBD1 (6 bases). CDR1 is SGHTA, CDR2 FQGNSA, per germline. Trimming stripped 5 bases from V and 7 bases from J, with 18 bases between. This CDR3 spans 15 amino acids.

The rearrangement uses TRBV29-1 and TRBJ1-2; TRBD1 agrees at 8 bases. CDR1 and CDR2 (germline): SQVTM, ANQGSEA. Trimming cost V 6 bases and J 4 bases; bases outside gene matches: 7. The CDR3 covers 13 residues. CDR3 sequence reads: CSVRQGLVYGYTF. As DNA, the CDR3 is TGCAGCGTCCGACAGGGGCTTGTCTATGGCTACACCTTC.

In its sample, this clone was seen once. The chain joins TRBV7-9 to TRBJ2-5; perhaps TRBD2 as D (7 bases). The ends were cut back, 1 base at V and 3 bases at J, with 15 bases in the middle. The CDR3 extends over 16 amino acids. Germline V gene data show CDR1 as SEHNR and CDR2 as FQNEAQ (reference sequence). Here the CDR3 DNA reads TGTGCCAGCAGCTTAGGAGGGGGGGGCCTCGAAGAGACCCAGTACTTC. It specifies CASSLGGGGLEETQYF.

The CDR3 is CASSLQGMNTEAFF. The CDR3 DNA sequence: TGTGCCAGTAGCTTACAGGGCATGAACACTGAAGCTTTCTTT. The J gene is TRBJ1-1, the V gene TRBV19; TRBD1 is a possible D gene (6 bases). Trimming removed 6 bases at V and 0 bases at J, with 11 bases between. Germline values: CDR1 LNHDA, CDR2 SQIVND (reference sequence). The CDR3 sequence is 14 residues long.

This clone was seen a handful of times. The chain links TRBV30 to TRBJ2-2; D unresolved. Germline V lookup: CDR1 GTSNPN, CDR2 SVGIG (reference sequence). This CDR3 has 13 residues. The ends were cut back, 0 bases at V and 5 bases at J, with 7 bases in the middle. The CDR3 DNA reads as TGTGCCTGGAGTGTACATCGAACCGGGGAGCTGTTTTTT. Protein: CAWSVHRTGELFF.

The J gene is TRBJ2-7, the V gene TRBV4-2; 11 bases line up with TRBD2. Germline trimming cut 2 bases from V and 5 bases from J; bases unmatched to any gene: 11. The germline gives CDR1 LGHNA, CDR2 YNFKEQ. CDR3 length: 17 residues. CDR3 in amino acids: CASSQRLAGSQTHEQYF. The CDR3 DNA reads TGTGCCAGCAGCCAACGACTAGCGGGGAGTCAGACCCACGAGCAGTACTTC.

This chain uses TRBV7-2 with TRBJ2-7; a weak D match, TRBD2 (6 bases). Germline-derived CDR1 and CDR2 are SGHTA and FQGNSA. V dropped 8 bases and J dropped 2 bases, with 16 bases sitting between them. The CDR3 sequence is 14 residues long. Written as DNA, the CDR3 is TGTGCCAGCGCACCACGGGAGTGGGCCTACGAGCAGTACTTC. This gives the protein CASAPREWAYEQYF. Drawing the rest from reference TRBV7-2 and TRBJ2-7, the complete variable domain is GAGVSQSPSNKVTEKGKDVELRCDPISGHTALYWYRQSLGQGLEFLIYFQGNSAPDKSGLPSDRFSAERTGGSVSTLTIQRTQQEDSAVYLCASAPREWAYEQYFGPGTRLTVT.

CDR3 amino acids: CASSLGYRGLTEAFF. DNA for the CDR3: TGTGCCAGCAGCTTGGGATACAGGGGGCTCACTGAAGCTTTCTTT. This sequence joins TRBV5-6 and TRBJ1-1; 9 positions agree with TRBD1. Germline V lookup: CDR1 SGHDT, CDR2 YYEEEE. J was trimmed by 4 bases and V by 0 bases; bases with no gene match: 4. There are 15 residues in the CDR3.

This clone was seen once. V and J are TRBV7-9 and TRBJ1-1, with D perhaps matching TRBD1 (6 bases). Trimming shortened V by 5 bases and J by 11 bases, and 18 bases separated the two germline ends. The germline CDR1 and CDR2 sequences are SEHNR and FQNEAQ (reference sequence). The CDR3 is 13 amino acids. The CDR3 reads CASSLNRAVGAFF. CDR3 DNA: TGTGCCAGCAGCCTGAACAGGGCGGTGGGGGCTTTCTTT.